The T cell receptor (beta chain) under discussion was sequenced for a study of cytomegalovirus exposure and HLA in healthy donors. Study conclusions and caveats: Common viral pathogens seemed, in a later analysis, to connect with several of the most significant clusters. Serostatus for CMV was the only available immune exposure information. Reports showed the classifier diagnosing cytomegalovirus status with high specificity and sensitivity.

Amplification used 60 Vbeta primers and 13 Jbeta primers. Produced via immunoSEQ multiplex PCR; TCRdb's table is partial and in-frame only. Of about 160,000 clones listed, approximately 75% are singletons. The CDR3 is made up of 14 amino acids. The germline V and J ends were trimmed by 1 base and 6 bases, with 15 bases remaining between them. Germline V gives CDR1 GTSNPN, CDR2 SVGIG (reference sequence). This clone was counted once. Its cognate antigen is unknown. What was sequenced was PBMCs. The sequence was obtained from a man aged 50-60 years in good health and CMV-seropositive. The V and J genes are TRBV30 and TRBJ1-2, with D possibly TRBD1 on 5 matching bases. The CDR3 reads CAWSGIETENGYTF. The CDR3 bases are TGTGCCTGGAGTGGTATAGAGACAGAAAATGGCTACACCTTC.